Below, one T cell receptor (beta chain) is given with its context. The antigen remains undetermined. The sample comes from a study of T cell responses to AZD1222 COVID-19 vaccine. Whole-study findings and limits: Donor demographics were predominantly white British with a female majority; clonal diversity may be underestimated. Once two AZD1222 doses were given, Spike-specific TCR breadth and depth went up.

Second doses were pooled across both intervals (about 4 or about 12 weeks). Generated by immunoSEQ multiplex PCR, the TCRdb table keeps only in-frame clones and is missing some. The table shows under 150,000 clones, with 90% occurring only once. Germline V gene data show CDR1 as MGHDK and CDR2 as SYGVNS. The CDR3 covers 14 residues. V was trimmed by 6 bases and J by 7 bases, leaving 16 bases between them. The TCR originated in an adult who received the AZD1222 COVID-19 vaccine. The chain combines TRBV25-1 with TRBJ1-5, with a weak D call TRBD1 (6 bases). The sample was peripheral blood, taken 28 days after the second AZD1222 dose. The CDR3 DNA follows: TGTGCCAGCAGGGAAACAGGGTTTGGCCAGCCCCAGCATTTT. This gives the protein CASRETGFGQPQHF.